This entry lists 18 T cell receptor beta chains sequenced from one sample in a study of post-analysis software for immune sequencing data (dated by TCRdb to the mid-2010s). What the work shows at the level of the full study, not this receptor alone: Significantly higher frequencies in patients than in controls were found for several TRBV segments, including TRBV5-6, TRBV5-1 and TRBV20-1.

Their specific antigens are unknown. The library was built by means of PCR. The data were produced on an Illumina HiSeq 2500. Unique molecular identifiers were incorporated into TCR beta cDNA libraries to reduce PCR and sequencing biases. TCRdb reran the public reads through fastp at Q25 and MiXCR, keeping productive beta chains. Every CDR3 protein is listed once, alongside the most common genes and DNA of its rows. The sample contains around 500,000 distinct CDR3 sequences, roughly 34% of them found a single time. The ten most abundant clones make up 4.5% to 7.5% of the sample. Material for sequencing was blood. These receptors originate from a girl younger than 18 with multiple sclerosis.

J is TRBJ1-2 and V is TRBV12-3 or TRBV12-4; D is unclear. The CDR3 runs 13 residues. The V end lost 8 bases, the J end lost 5 bases, and 15 bases lay between the germline ends. CDR3 in DNA: TGTGCCAGCCTGGGGAGGTCCGTTTATGGCTACACCTTC. Translated: CASLGRSVYGYTF.

In DNA form, the CDR3 reads TGTGCCACCAGTGATTTCCCAGGGGGCAATGAGCAGTTCTTC. Amino acids: CATSDFPGGNEQFF. This chain connects TRBV24-1 to TRBJ2-1; 7 bases agree with TRBD1. J lost 6 bases, V lost 1 base, and 2 bases had no gene match. In germline, CDR1 is KGHDR, CDR2 SFDVKD. This CDR3 has 14 residues.

At least ten counts were recorded for this clonotype. The chain has TRBV27 and TRBJ2-3, with D perhaps being TRBD1 or TRBD2 (6 bases each). Trimming removed 8 bases from V and 7 bases from J, with 19 bases in between. This CDR3 has 14 amino acids. Germline V gene sequence: CDR1 MNHEY, CDR2 SMNVEV (reference sequence). The CDR3 region is CASRRGTTPNTQYF. The CDR3 nucleotides read TGTGCCAGCCGGAGGGGGACAACCCCAAATACGCAGTATTTT.

The chain recombines TRBV5-1 with TRBJ2-5; D may correspond to TRBD1 or TRBD2 (5 bases each). From germline, CDR1 is SGHRS and CDR2 YFSETQ. The CDR3 extends over 12 amino acids. V dropped 4 bases and J dropped 4 bases, with 8 bases sitting between them. In DNA form, the CDR3 reads TGCGCCAGCAGCGGGACCCTAGAGACCCAGTACTTC. Translating gives CASSGTLETQYF. Drawing the rest from reference TRBV5-1 and TRBJ2-5, the complete variable domain is KAGVTQTPRYLIKTRGQQVTLSCSPISGHRSVSWYQQTPGQGLQFLFEYFSETQRNKGNFPGRFSGRQFSNSRSEMNVSTLELGDSALYLCASSGTLETQYFGPGTRLLVL.

This clonotype has just a few counts. The rearrangement uses TRBV27 and TRBJ1-2; D not certain. Deletions cut 3 bases from V and 2 bases from J, with 7 bases between. The V gene's germline CDR1 is MNHEY and CDR2 SMNVEV (reference sequence). The CDR3 sequence is 13 residues long. CDR3 nucleotide sequence: TGTGCCAGCAGTTTTATAGGGAACTATGGCTACACCTTC. It codes for CASSFIGNYGYTF.

The chain is built from TRBV7-9 and TRBJ2-1, with 8 bases that match TRBD2. The trim removed 1 base at V and 2 bases at J, leaving 4 bases unmatched. CDR3 length equals 16 residues. Germline CDR1 SEHNR, CDR2 FQNEAQ (reference sequence). The CDR3 loop reads CASSLEAGGPYNEQFF. In DNA form, the CDR3 reads TGTGCCAGCAGCTTAGAGGCGGGGGGACCCTACAATGAGCAGTTCTTC.

The gene calls are TRBV19 and TRBJ1-2, with 11 bases matching TRBD1. The CDR3 has 13 residues. CDR1 and CDR2 (germline): LNHDA, SQIVND (reference sequence). Trimming cost V 5 bases and J 10 bases; bases outside gene matches: 6. The CDR3 bases are TGTGCCAGTAGTCTGAGGACAGGGGGCAACTACACCTTC. Its protein is CASSLRTGGNYTF.

V gene TRBV6-5 combines with J gene TRBJ2-1; D is possibly TRBD1 or TRBD2 (5 bases each). V was trimmed by 5 bases and J by 2 bases, leaving 13 bases between them. CDR1 MNHEY and CDR2 SVGAGI come from the germline V gene. The CDR3 runs 15 residues. The CDR3 DNA reads as TGTGCCAGCAGTCGGGACCTCAGCGCCTACAATGAGCAGTTCTTC. It specifies CASSRDLSAYNEQFF.

The V call is TRBV4-1, the J call TRBJ2-3; TRBD1 matches at 7 bases. This CDR3 comprises 15 residues. The germline V gene has CDR1 MGHRA and CDR2 YSYEKL. J gave up 0 bases and V 5 bases, and 5 bases lay outside the gene matches. CDR3 loop: CASSDRVLSTDTQYF. The CDR3 bases are TGCGCCAGCAGCGACAGGGTCCTAAGCACAGATACGCAGTATTTT.

This clonotype was detected only a few times. The rearrangement uses TRBV27 and TRBJ1-2; 11 positions match TRBD1. With V trimmed by 6 bases and J by 8 bases, 5 bases remained unmatched. The CDR3 is made up of 13 amino acids. Germline assignment: CDR1 MNHEY and CDR2 SMNVEV (reference sequence). CDR3 sequence: CASSKDRGRGYTF. CDR3 DNA sequence: TGTGCCAGCAGCAAGGACAGGGGGCGAGGCTACACCTTC.

This clonotype has only a few counts. V gene TRBV20-1 combines with J gene TRBJ2-1; D call uncertain. Deletions cut 2 bases from V and 3 bases from J, with 20 bases between. The CDR3 runs 17 residues. Germline V gives CDR1 DFQATT, CDR2 SNEGSKA (reference sequence). CDR3 coding DNA: TGCAGTGCTAGAAATAGAATGGGGTTTTCCAACTACAATGAGCAGTTCTTC. Translation: CSARNRMGFSNYNEQFF.

The chain is built from TRBV2 and TRBJ1-2; the D gene is possibly TRBD1 (5 bases). The germline V gene encodes CDR1 SNHLY and CDR2 FYNNEI. The V end was cut by 7 bases, the J end by 6 bases, with 15 bases between. The CDR3 is 13 amino acids. The DNA for the CDR3 is TGTGCCAGCACCGGGGGGAGGGTAGATGGCTACACCTTC. The encoded protein is CASTGGRVDGYTF.

The chain is built from TRBV11-2 and TRBJ2-3, with D hard to call. From germline, CDR1 is SGHAT and CDR2 FQNNGV. The CDR3 runs to 16 residues. V dropped 3 bases and J dropped 0 bases, with 13 bases sitting between them. The CDR3 DNA is TGTGCCAGCAGCTTCCTATCCGGAACGAGCACAGATACGCAGTATTTT. Translating it yields CASSFLSGTSTDTQYF.

The chain recombines TRBV10-3 with TRBJ2-5; TRBD2 matches at 8 bases. Trimming took 3 bases from V and 0 from J; bases not matched to a gene: 3. This CDR3 contains 15 residues. Per the germline V gene, CDR1 is ENHRY and CDR2 is SYGVKD. The CDR3 loop reads CAISDIAGNQETQYF. CDR3 DNA: TGTGCCATCAGTGACATAGCGGGGAACCAAGAGACCCAGTACTTC.

This clonotype was seen just once. The CDR3 ends on some other residue instead of the conserved phenylalanine or tryptophan, so this is likely a read error. V is TRBV11-1 and J is TRBJ2-5, with D perhaps matching TRBD1 (6 bases). The CDR3 has 13 residues. The germline V gene encodes CDR1 SGHAT and CDR2 FQDESV (reference sequence). V lost 5 bases and J lost 1, with 8 bases in between. The CDR3 nucleotides are TGTGCCAGCAGCCGGGACACCCAAGAGACCCAGTACGTC. Residues: CASSRDTQETQYV.

The V gene is TRBV6-1, the J gene TRBJ2-7, with TRBD2 as a possible D gene (5 bases). The J call is in doubt because the DNA end fits TRBJ2-5 better. Germline values: CDR1 MNHNS, CDR2 SASEGT. The CDR3 is made up of 12 amino acids. The chain's CDR3 is CASSGRGETQYF. CDR3 in DNA: TGTGCCAGCAGTGGACGGGGAGAGACCCAGTACTTC.

This clonotype was counted only a few times. The chain uses TRBV5-1 and TRBJ2-2; TRBD1 or TRBD2 may be the D gene (5 bases each). Germline V gene lookup returns CDR1 SGHRS and CDR2 YFSETQ. Trimming removed 6 bases from V and 6 bases from J, with 15 bases in between. The CDR3 covers 14 residues. The CDR3 region is CASKRGLGPGELFF. The CDR3 region has the DNA TGCGCCAGCAAGAGGGGCCTCGGGCCCGGGGAGCTGTTTTTT.

The rearrangement links TRBV6-5 to TRBJ2-5; 9 nucleotides match TRBD1. TRBJ2-7 explains the end of the DNA better; the J call may be wrong. The germline CDR1 and CDR2 sequences are MNHEY and SVGAGI. This CDR3 is 16 amino acids long. Here the CDR3 reads CASRLMMDRGSGEQYF. The CDR3 DNA is TGTGCCAGCAGGCTTATGATGGACAGGGGATCAGGCGAGCAGTACTTC.